These 12 T cell receptor beta chains came from one sample sequenced in a study of post-analysis software for immune sequencing data. Broader study findings: TRBV5-6, TRBV5-1 and TRBV20-1 belonged to a set of roughly 5 TRBV segments that were more frequent in patients than controls.

Unique molecular identifiers were carried by the TCR beta cDNA libraries. TCRdb re-analysed the PCR reads in MiXCR, keeping a single row per CDR3 protein. The table records about 460,000 distinct CDR3 sequences, roughly 45% of them present only once. Their target antigens are unknown. Sequences were obtained from blood. These receptors were obtained from a girl aged 10-17 years with multiple sclerosis.

The rearrangement links TRBV7-2 to TRBJ1-1, with D tentatively TRBD1 (5 bases). The length of the CDR3 is 12 residues. Germline CDR1 is SGHTA and CDR2 is FQGNSA. The V end lost 5 bases, the J end lost 7 bases, and 11 bases lay between the germline ends. CDR3 protein: CASSHGGFEAFF. The CDR3 DNA follows: TGTGCCAGCAGCCACGGGGGGTTTGAAGCTTTCTTT.

The chain links TRBV7-2 to TRBJ2-1, with D perhaps TRBD2 (5 bases). Germline V CDR1 and CDR2: SGHTA, FQGNSA. The CDR3 contains 17 residues. Deletions cut 5 bases from V and 0 bases from J, with 17 bases between. CDR3 sequence: CASSPLPLASSYNEQFF. The CDR3 DNA reads as TGTGCCAGCAGCCCCCTTCCTTTAGCGAGCTCCTACAATGAGCAGTTCTTC. Full variable domain (outside the CDR3, taken from reference TRBV7-2 and TRBJ2-1): GAGVSQSPSNKVTEKGKDVELRCDPISGHTALYWYRQSLGQGLEFLIYFQGNSAPDKSGLPSDRFSAERTGGSVSTLTIQRTQQEDSAVYLCASSPLPLASSYNEQFFGPGTRLTVL.

The rearrangement links TRBV5-1 to TRBJ2-1, with TRBD2 matching 7 bases. Germline trimming cut 0 bases from V and 3 bases from J; bases unmatched to any gene: 3. There are 15 residues in the CDR3. CDR1 and CDR2 (germline): SGHRS, YFSETQ. CDR3 in amino acids: CASSLVGDYYNEQFF. The DNA for the CDR3 is TGCGCCAGCAGCTTGGTAGGGGACTACTACAATGAGCAGTTCTTC.

The V call is TRBV7-2, the J call TRBJ2-2; D is undetermined. CDR1 SGHTA and CDR2 FQGNSA come from the germline V gene. V was shortened by 5 bases and J by 4 bases, with 14 bases between the two germline ends. CDR3 length: 15 amino acids. The CDR3 DNA is TGTGCCAGCAGCCTCCATCCGACAAGCACCGGGGAGCTGTTTTTT. This translates into CASSLHPTSTGELFF. Complete variable domain (other parts from reference TRBV7-2 and TRBJ2-2): GAGVSQSPSNKVTEKGKDVELRCDPISGHTALYWYRQSLGQGLEFLIYFQGNSAPDKSGLPSDRFSAERTGGSVSTLTIQRTQQEDSAVYLCASSLHPTSTGELFFGEGSRLTVL.

The rearrangement uses TRBV28 and TRBJ2-7; no reliable D call. Trimming took 7 bases from V and 2 from J, leaving 18 bases between them. CDR1 is MDHEN and CDR2 is SYDVKM in the germline V gene. CDR3 length equals 15 residues. CDR3 protein: CASTQGLYPPYEQYF. In DNA, the CDR3 is TGTGCCAGCACCCAAGGGCTCTACCCCCCCTACGAGCAGTACTTC.

In this sample, this clonotype turned up a few times. The V gene is TRBV7-6, the J gene TRBJ2-7; D might be TRBD2 (5 bases). From germline, CDR1 is SGHVS and CDR2 FNYEAQ. This CDR3 comprises 15 residues. With 5 bases removed from V and 2 bases from J, the gap between germline ends came to 16 bases. CDR3 nucleotide sequence: TGTGCCAGCAGCCCCAGCGGAGGAGGCCCCTACGAGCAGTACTTC. Translated, it gives CASSPSGGGPYEQYF.

V is TRBV25-1 and J is TRBJ2-1; the D is unclear. V was shortened by 4 bases and J by 9 bases, with 10 bases between the two germline ends. The CDR3 extends over 12 amino acids. The germline CDR1 and CDR2 sequences are MGHDK and SYGVNS. The CDR3: CASSGWGGEQFF. The CDR3 bases are TGTGCCAGCAGTGGGTGGGGTGGTGAGCAGTTCTTC.

This clonotype was observed once. The chain uses TRBV20-1 and TRBJ2-1, with a weak D call TRBD1 (5 bases). The CDR3 length is 12 residues. Trimming took off 2 bases at V and 8 bases at J, with 10 bases between the two ends. In germline, CDR1 is DFQATT, CDR2 SNEGSKA (reference sequence). In DNA form, the CDR3 reads TGCAGTGCTAGACAGGGAATCTATGAGCAGTTCTTC. It translates to CSARQGIYEQFF.

This chain joins TRBV12-3 or TRBV12-4 and TRBJ2-5; 8 bases are a match to TRBD2. Trimming removed 7 bases from V and 1 base from J; junction bases left unmatched: 14. The CDR3 spans 17 residues. CDR3 in DNA: TGTGCCAGCACCATGCGCCCCGGGACTAGGGTCCAAGAGACCCAGTACTTC. This sequence encodes CASTMRPGTRVQETQYF.

This sequence joins TRBV28 and TRBJ2-7; D possibly corresponds to TRBD1 (6 bases). With 3 bases removed from V and 4 bases from J, the gap between germline ends came to 13 bases. This CDR3 is 14 amino acids long. Germline V gene data show CDR1 as MDHEN and CDR2 as SYDVKM. This CDR3 reads CASSFDRGGYEQYF. The CDR3 DNA reads TGTGCCAGCAGTTTCGATCGAGGGGGATACGAGCAGTACTTC.

This chain connects TRBV5-1 to TRBJ2-5; D remains ambiguous. Germline V gives CDR1 SGHRS, CDR2 YFSETQ. This CDR3 region has 13 residues. The V and J ends lost 0 bases and 5 bases respectively, with 8 bases between them. The CDR3 sequence is CASSLGEMETQYF. DNA for the CDR3: TGCGCCAGCAGCTTGGGAGAAATGGAGACCCAGTACTTC.

This chain uses TRBV9 with TRBJ2-1; 9 nucleotides align to TRBD2. Germline V CDR1 and CDR2: SGDLS, YYNGEE. The V and J ends lost 0 bases and 8 bases, in that order; junction bases with no gene match: 6. The CDR3 spans 15 residues. The CDR3 DNA follows: TGTGCCAGCAGCGTAGTTAGCGGGAGTCCCCATGAGCAGTTCTTC. Residues: CASSVVSGSPHEQFF. The full variable domain, completed using reference TRBV9 and TRBJ2-1, is DSGVTQTPKHLITATGQRVTLRCSPRSGDLSVYWYQQSLDQGLQFLIQYYNGEERAKGNILERFSAQQFPDLHSELNLSSLELGDSALYFCASSVVSGSPHEQFFGPGTRLTVL.